The source of this TCR beta chain is a study of shared clonotypes between healthy human individuals. Overall study results and limits: Collection of samples was limited to blood; tissue repertoires likely differ.

Deep was the level used in running the assay. The assay was immunoSEQ multiplex PCR, and TCRdb's table has in-frame clones only and misses some. The top ten clones hold 0.3% to 0.45% of a sample with fewer than 1.8 million clones, about 98.5% of them seen once. A remark on this clone: Its antigen is not identified. Other DNA sequences within the sample encode an identical CDR3.

Germline values: CDR1 SGDLS, CDR2 YYNGEE. V lost 0 bases and J lost 4, with 8 bases in between. The CDR3 loop spans 14 amino acids. The sample consisted of naive CD4+ T cells sorted from blood. Subset of the sample: CD45RA+ positively selected. The chain joins TRBV9 to TRBJ2-1, with D hard to call. The sequence derives from a man aged 25 to 45 in good health. CDR3: CASSVGALYNEQFF. In nucleotides, the CDR3 is TGTGCCAGCAGCGTAGGGGCCCTATACAATGAGCAGTTCTTC.